This record covers a single TCR beta chain. The protocol was immunoSEQ multiplex PCR, while the TCRdb copy is restricted to in-frame clones and leaves out a portion. The profile shows around 63,000 clones, roughly four fifths of them singletons. The length of the CDR3 is 13 residues. Trimming left V 2 bases short and J 3 bases short, with 8 bases between. CDR1 is SGHRS, CDR2 YFSETQ, per germline. This entry comes from a study of OX40 agonist ivuxolimab in advanced cancers. The chain employs TRBV5-1 and TRBJ1-1; D may be TRBD1 (6 bases). The sample in question was CD4+ or CD8+ T cells sorted from blood, obtained in a trial of the OX40 agonist ivuxolimab. The source of this sequence is an adult with an advanced solid tumor such as melanoma, head and neck, liver or kidney cancer. CDR3 bases: TGCGCCAGCAGCTTCGGGGGCGACACTGAAGCTTTCTTT. Protein sequence: CASSFGGDTEAFF.